These T cell receptor beta chains were read from a single sample in a study of shared clonotypes between healthy human individuals. Produced via immunoSEQ multiplex PCR; TCRdb's table is partial and in-frame only. The sample includes just over 2,000,000 clones, roughly 94% seen only once; the top ten take 0.85% to 1.2%. Sequencing was carried out using naive CD8+ T cells sorted from blood. Every receptor here comes from a young man in good health. The CDR3 runs from the conserved cysteine through the conserved F or W. The D gene is left open where the match is weak.

CASRRQGLAGDTSTDTQYF | TRBJ2-3 | TRBD2 | TRBV6-7
CASARQGHTEAFF | TRBJ1-1 | TRBD1 | TRBV19
CASSLRSPSNEQFF | TRBJ2-1 | . | TRBV27
CASTLGQSSYNEQFF | TRBJ2-1 | TRBD1 | TRBV19
CASSHRLGARDQPQHF | TRBJ1-5 | . | TRBV4-1
CASSDGGGMNTEAFF | TRBJ1-1 | . | TRBV2
CASSSPGKKGSYNEQFF | TRBJ2-1 | . | TRBV7-9
CASSLNSGNTIYF | TRBJ1-3 | . | TRBV28
CAISEKSVRVDEQFF | TRBJ2-1 | . | TRBV10-3
CASSQDGQQQYF | TRBJ2-7 | . | TRBV4-3
CASSLEGSGYTF | TRBJ1-2 | . | TRBV13
CASSLTTGGYNTDTQYF | TRBJ2-3 | TRBD1 | TRBV28
CASSRPGGRADEQYF | TRBJ2-7 | TRBD2 | TRBV5-4
CAWSVGPDSYEQYF | TRBJ2-7 | . | TRBV30
CASSLDTGRSYNEQFF | TRBJ2-1 | . | TRBV7-2
CSVVDPSGNTIYF | TRBJ1-3 | . | TRBV29-1
CASSYGGAGEQFF | TRBJ2-1 | . | TRBV6-5
CASSQDYGEAAQYF | TRBJ2-5 | . | TRBV4-1
CASSDSFRGANYGYTF | TRBJ1-2 | . | TRBV6-4
CASSPADPNTGELFF | TRBJ2-2 | . | TRBV5-1
CAWSDQDLGHNSPLHF | TRBJ1-6 | . | TRBV30
CASSQEGQGNYEQYF | TRBJ2-7 | TRBD1 | TRBV4-1
CASSPGSGNEQYF | TRBJ2-7 | . | TRBV7-6
CASSPSTYEQYF | TRBJ2-7 | . | TRBV9
CASSPDTLLAYEQYF | TRBJ2-7 | . | TRBV5-1
CASSPVGGALDEQYF | TRBJ2-7 | . | TRBV4-1
CASSILSGNEQFF | TRBJ2-1 | . | TRBV19
CASSWGTGYNNEQFF | TRBJ2-1 | TRBD1 | TRBV5-1
CASSIEIGAARGGTEAFF | TRBJ1-1 | . | TRBV19
CASSLLLRDSAFDTQYF | TRBJ2-3 | . | TRBV7-9
CASSARGPYEQYF | TRBJ2-7 | . | TRBV19
CATSSGAGGNQPQHF | TRBJ1-5 | . | TRBV15
CASSALEDTQYF | TRBJ2-3 | . | TRBV13
CASSPRSGQGRTEAFF | TRBJ1-1 | TRBD1 | TRBV4-1
CAWSIMEKETQYF | TRBJ2-5 | . | TRBV30
CASSLGSGVDGYTF | TRBJ1-2 | . | TRBV5-6
CASLADSTDTQYF | TRBJ2-3 | TRBD2 | TRBV2
CASSVEGGHDSPLHF | TRBJ1-6 | . | TRBV9
CASSYSSGGYGYTF | TRBJ1-2 | . | TRBV6-5
CAWSVSGDQPQHF | TRBJ1-5 | . | TRBV30
CASSQVRGDYSNQPQHF | TRBJ1-5 | . | TRBV4-1
CASRGFGGYTF | TRBJ1-2 | . | TRBV5-4
CAISDVGTGGYTIYF | TRBJ1-3 | TRBD1 | TRBV10-3
CASSGSLAGGPDTQYF | TRBJ2-3 | TRBD2 | TRBV9
CASSRTSWQAEGNTEAFF | TRBJ1-1 | . | TRBV28
CASSLSAGGWADTQYF | TRBJ2-3 | TRBD1 | TRBV27
CASEREKSSYNSPLHF | TRBJ1-6 | . | TRBV2
CASSGLADTYEQYF | TRBJ2-7 | TRBD2 | TRBV10-2
CASSPRDRGLHTDTQYF | TRBJ2-3 | TRBD1 | TRBV7-2
CAWSVRGQGSWDSNQPQHF | TRBJ1-5 | . | TRBV30
CASRTRAGTGNTIYF | TRBJ1-3 | . | TRBV28
CSVEGWGTGGPRFAF | TRBJ1-4 | TRBD1 | TRBV29-1
CASSIRLGFKETQYF | TRBJ2-5 | . | TRBV6-5
CASSPARSSNYGYTF | TRBJ1-2 | . | TRBV7-6
CASSNRDRDSYNSPLHF | TRBJ1-6 | . | TRBV5-1
CASSLLGDNQPQHF | TRBJ1-5 | . | TRBV5-6
CASSEGLEQYQETQYF | TRBJ2-5 | TRBD2 | TRBV4-1
CASIPGDRGNAANYGYTF | TRBJ1-2 | TRBD1 | TRBV19